Below, 7 T cell receptor beta chains from the same sample are listed, as sequenced in a study of CD8 T cells in Susac syndrome. RNA in amounts of roughly 0.5 to 1 ug was reverse transcribed with random hexamers. Using its own MiXCR run on the immunoSEQ multiplex PCR reads, TCRdb lists one record per CDR3 protein. The table records 150,000 or so distinct CDR3 sequences, over 85% of them present only once. The material sequenced was CD4+ T cells from PBMCs. The receptors were gathered from a human donor in good health.

This chain links TRBV7-2 with TRBJ2-6; 8 nucleotides agree with TRBD1. The germline CDR1 and CDR2 sequences are SGHTA and FQGNSA. The CDR3 length is 19 residues. V shed 0 bases, J shed 4 bases, and the junction held 11 bases outside the gene matches. This CDR3 is CASSLAPWQGAPGANVLTF. CDR3 bases: TGTGCCAGCAGCTTAGCGCCTTGGCAGGGGGCGCCCGGGGCCAACGTCCTGACTTTC.

The chain links TRBV15 to TRBJ1-1; D call uncertain. Germline CDR1 is LNHNV and CDR2 is YYDKDF (reference sequence). This CDR3 is built from 14 residues. Trimming pared 3 bases from V and 1 base from J, leaving 9 bases between. CDR3 nucleotide sequence: TGTGCCACCAGCAGGAACAGCGCGAACACTGAAGCTTTCTTT. It translates to CATSRNSANTEAFF.

The V call is TRBV3-1, the J call TRBJ2-5; 7 nucleotides match TRBD1. The CDR3 loop spans 14 amino acids. The V gene's germline CDR1 is LGHDT and CDR2 YNNKEL (reference sequence). Trimming removed 6 bases from V and 4 bases from J; junction bases left unmatched: 8. Written as DNA, the CDR3 is TGTGCCAGCAGTCGACAGGGAATAGGAGAGACCCAGTACTTC. Protein sequence: CASSRQGIGETQYF.

V and J are TRBV7-9 and TRBJ1-5; D ambiguous. There are 13 residues in the CDR3. CDR1 is SEHNR and CDR2 is FQNEAQ in the germline V gene (reference sequence). V was cut by 4 bases and J by 4 bases, with 8 bases left in between. CDR3: CASSSTGNQPQHF. The CDR3 DNA is TGTGCCAGCAGCTCGACCGGGAATCAGCCCCAGCATTTT. The full variable domain, rest sourced from reference TRBV7-9 and TRBJ1-5, is DTGVSQNPRHKITKRGQNVTFRCDPISEHNRLYWYRQTLGQGPEFLTYFQNEAQLEKSRLLSDRFSAERPKGSFSTLEIQRTEQGDSAMYLCASSSTGNQPQHFGDGTRLSIL.

This clonotype has a single count. The chain has TRBV3-1 and TRBJ1-2; D call uncertain. The germline CDR1 and CDR2 sequences are LGHDT and YNNKEL (reference sequence). CDR3 size: 14 residues. V shed 0 bases and J shed 8 bases, with 13 bases lying between them. CDR3 DNA: TGTGCCAGCAGCCAAGATCTCACAGCTGAAGGCTACACCTTC. Amino acid sequence: CASSQDLTAEGYTF.

The rearrangement joins TRBV20-1 to TRBJ2-5, with D perhaps TRBD1 or TRBD2 (6 bases each). Germline V gene lookup returns CDR1 DFQATT and CDR2 SNEGSKA (reference sequence). Trimming stripped 6 bases from V and 4 bases from J, with 12 bases between. The CDR3 totals 12 residues. DNA for the CDR3: TGCAGTGCCTGGAGGGGGGCAGAGACCCAGTACTTC. Encoded protein: CSAWRGAETQYF.

The J gene is TRBJ1-2, the V gene TRBV6-1, with D maybe TRBD1 (6 bases). The CDR3 extends over 17 amino acids. Looked up from germline, CDR1 is MNHNS and CDR2 is SASEGT. Trimming removed 6 bases at V and 6 bases at J, with 26 bases between. As DNA, the CDR3 is TGTGCCAGCAGCTCCGATACCTTACTAGGGGGGCTGGATGGCTACACCTTC. Protein sequence: CASSSDTLLGGLDGYTF.